This entry describes one T cell receptor beta chain. The antigen it recognizes is unknown. Base-call qualities are not available, and no considerably larger clone is one nucleotide away. The immunoSEQ Assay, a bias-controlled multiplex PCR, was used to amplify TCRbeta CDR3 regions from genomic DNA. On the authors' methods: The number of nucleated cells in each sample was estimated from the amplification of reference gene primers within the assay. To quantify the absolute abundance of each unique TCRbeta CDR3 rearrangement, sequence reads were collapsed and filtered. For each sample, productive Simpson clonality was calculated as the square root of Simpson's diversity index over productive rearrangements. TCRdb took over this immuneACCESS table, retaining in-frame rearrangements with V and J assigned. Such tables are incomplete; in checked studies, under half of the missing clones stem from an unresolved V gene, and the remainder is unexplained. V and J calls and clone size are given by that table; D and trimming were obtained from the DNA. This sample is represented by under 95,000 clones; about 87% of them were singletons. Together, the top ten hold under 8% of the sample.

The germline V gene specifies SQVTM as CDR1 and ANQGSEA as CDR2. The CDR3 starts with the cysteine, ends with the phenylalanine, and has 17 residues. Just CDR3 DNA is preserved here, 51 bases in frame from base 1. Trimming leaves V shorter by 6 bases and J shorter by 6 bases, with the junction holding 12 bases beyond the gene matches. The collaborating institutions used their own protocols to collect whole blood in K2EDTA tubes. For TCRbeta analysis, collaborator samples were shipped as frozen whole blood, as isolated PBMCs, or as DNA extracted from either sample type. The data stem from a study of blood T cell repertoires in COVID-19 (dated by TCRdb to the early 2020s). Describing the broader study: Samples covering the acute and convalescent phases of COVID-19 were provided by collaborators in the United States, Italy and Spain. Deeply sampled blood TCRbeta repertoires from subjects exposed to, actively infected with, or recovered from COVID-19 were included in the dataset. A de-identified subject ID, COVID-19 status, age in years and sex were almost always included in the sample metadata. Where available, HLA class I and class II types were taken from metadata supplied by the sample provider and were not determined by assay-based typing. A freely available public database, intended as a resource for researchers studying the immune response to SARS-CoV-2, is where the repertoires were released. The material from the prospective study consisted of cDNA or gDNA derived from T cells, B-cell-depleted T cells, or PBMCs. The samples were drawn from two sources: the first 160 participants of the ongoing ImmuneRACE study, and 950 to 1,500 subjects contributed by 6 global collaborators.

On the study overall, not on this receptor specifically: The amount of clinical and demographic metadata varied by source and participant and was provided uncurated.

The material sequenced was peripheral blood. The sequence was obtained from a human donor with acute or convalescent COVID-19. The donor label of this sample is uncertain. The chain employs TRBV29-1 and TRBJ2-1; 15 central nucleotides agree with TRBD2. DNA sequence: TGCAGCGTAATATCCGGGACTAGCGGGGGGATAGGCAATGAGCAGTTCTTC. It translates as CSVISGTSGGIGNEQFF.